The T cell receptor beta chain under discussion was sequenced for a study of CD8+ T cells in alopecia areata. Turning to the study itself: The drug, oral tofacitinib, was given to treated patients at 5 to 10 mg twice daily.

Trimming removed 2 bases at V and 3 bases at J, with 12 bases between. The CDR3 runs 15 residues. CDR1 is SGHDT and CDR2 is YYEEEE in the germline V gene. Sample treatment: oral pan-JAK inhibitor, 5-10 mg twice daily. Comments on this clone: Its antigen is unknown.

RNA extraction was followed by reverse transcription into cDNA, which acted as the sequencing template. The method was immunoSEQ multiplex PCR; TCRdb's version includes in-frame clones alone and lacks a portion of them. This sample has 250,000 to 350,000 clones, with around three fifths found just once. Study observations and caveats: It was observed that many expanded lesional clones persisted in scalp and blood during tofacitinib. Tissue-resident alphabeta T cells belonging to normal skin likewise get sequenced within scalp specimens. It was lesional scalp, especially alopecia totalis/universalis, that showed higher clonality than normal scalp.

The receptor's source is a human donor with alopecia areata. The chain uses TRBV5-6 and TRBJ1-5; D is unclear. Sequences were derived from CD4+ T cells sorted from blood, sampled at approximately week 52, from a patient treated with tofacitinib. For the CDR3, the DNA is TGTGCCAGCAGCTTCTCCGACGAGTCCAATCAGCCCCAGCATTTT. It is translated as CASSFSDESNQPQHF.